The sample holds many counts of the clone carrying this T cell receptor (beta chain). Its specificity is not known. V was trimmed by 3 bases and J by 3 bases, leaving 4 bases between them. The length of the CDR3 is 11 residues. The germline gives CDR1 SGHRS, CDR2 YFSETQ. The sample comes from a study of response to subunit inactivated influenza vaccine. Study observations and caveats: The authors proposed limited new T cell recruitment per seasonal influenza vaccination.

TCRdb redid the calling of the RT-PCR reads with MiXCR, one entry per CDR3 protein. The data hold about 520,000 distinct CDR3 sequences, with 25% observed a single time. The sample here was CD4+ T cells sorted from PBMCs, taken roughly 5 days after vaccination. The sequence came from a man in his fifties who received an inactivated influenza vaccine. The chain links TRBV5-1 to TRBJ2-7, with unresolved D. CDR3 DNA: TGCGCCAGCAGCTCGGACTACGAGCAGTACTTC. Its protein is CASSSDYEQYF.